This TCR beta chain was identified in a study of chemoradiotherapy in HPV16-positive cancers. Study-wide background: Candidate HPV-specific clones and shared TCR motifs came from a couple of HPV16-positive patients.

This clone is judged medium-sized. Its target is not known. Whole-study findings and limits: Only two HPV16-positive patients supplied the functional HPV-specificity definition. Candidate HPV-specific clones and E7-related TCR motifs grew in tumor during treatment.

Data came from immunoSEQ multiplex PCR; TCRdb stores just in-frame clones and leaves some out. The sample has under 50,000 clones, under 80% seen once. Germline V gene data show CDR1 as SGHDT and CDR2 as YYEEEE. The length of the CDR3 is 17 residues. Trimming removed 2 bases at V and 3 bases at J, with 20 bases between. Sample: blood, taken from a patient who underwent chemoradiotherapy. This TCR was recovered from a human donor with HPV-associated anogenital cancer. The V and J genes are TRBV5-6 and TRBJ1-1; the D is unclear. CDR3 sequence: CASSFLFPGTEDTEAFF. CDR3 nucleotides: TGTGCCAGCAGCTTTCTCTTCCCGGGAACTGAGGACACTGAAGCTTTCTTT.